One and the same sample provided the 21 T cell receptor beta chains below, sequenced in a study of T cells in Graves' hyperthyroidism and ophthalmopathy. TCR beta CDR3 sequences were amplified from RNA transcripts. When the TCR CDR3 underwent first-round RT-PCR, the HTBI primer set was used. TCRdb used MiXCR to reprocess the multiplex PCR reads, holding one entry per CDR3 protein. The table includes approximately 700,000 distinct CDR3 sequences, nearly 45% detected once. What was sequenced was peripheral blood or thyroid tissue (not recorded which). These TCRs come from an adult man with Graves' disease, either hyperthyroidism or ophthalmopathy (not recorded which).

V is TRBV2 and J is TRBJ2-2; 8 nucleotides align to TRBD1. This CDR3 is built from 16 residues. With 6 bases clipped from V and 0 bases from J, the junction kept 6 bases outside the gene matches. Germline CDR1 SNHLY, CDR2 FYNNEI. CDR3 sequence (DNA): TGTGCCAGCAGGGGCCAGGGGGCCGCGAACACCGGGGAGCTGTTTTTT. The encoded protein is CASRGQGAANTGELFF. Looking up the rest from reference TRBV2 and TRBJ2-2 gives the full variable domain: EPEVTQTPSHQVTQMGQEVILRCVPISNHLYFYWYRQILGQKVEFLVSFYNNEISEKSEIFDDQFSVERPDGSNFTLKIRSTKLEDSAMYFCASRGQGAANTGELFFGEGSRLTVL.

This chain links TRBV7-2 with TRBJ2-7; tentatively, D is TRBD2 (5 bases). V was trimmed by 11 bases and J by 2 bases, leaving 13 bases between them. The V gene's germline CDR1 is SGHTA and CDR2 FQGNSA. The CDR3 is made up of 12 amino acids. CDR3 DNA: TGTGCCTTGCTTCGCGGGCCCTACGAGCAGTACTTC. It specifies CALLRGPYEQYF. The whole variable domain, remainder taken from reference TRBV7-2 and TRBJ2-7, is GAGVSQSPSNKVTEKGKDVELRCDPISGHTALYWYRQSLGQGLEFLIYFQGNSAPDKSGLPSDRFSAERTGGSVSTLTIQRTQQEDSAVYLCALLRGPYEQYFGPGTRLTVT.

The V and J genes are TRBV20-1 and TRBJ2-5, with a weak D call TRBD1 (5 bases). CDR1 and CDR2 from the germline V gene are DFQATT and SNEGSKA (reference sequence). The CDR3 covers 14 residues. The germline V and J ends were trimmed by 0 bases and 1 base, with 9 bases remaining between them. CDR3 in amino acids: CSARDRVSQETQYF. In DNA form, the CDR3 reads TGCAGTGCTAGAGACAGGGTATCCCAAGAGACCCAGTACTTC.

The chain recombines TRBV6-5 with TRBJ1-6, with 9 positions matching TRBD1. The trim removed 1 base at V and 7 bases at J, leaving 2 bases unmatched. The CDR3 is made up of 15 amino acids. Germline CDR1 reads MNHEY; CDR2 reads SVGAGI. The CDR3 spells CASSYLDRGNSPLHF. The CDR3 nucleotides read TGTGCCAGCAGTTACTTGGACAGGGGAAATTCACCCCTCCACTTT.

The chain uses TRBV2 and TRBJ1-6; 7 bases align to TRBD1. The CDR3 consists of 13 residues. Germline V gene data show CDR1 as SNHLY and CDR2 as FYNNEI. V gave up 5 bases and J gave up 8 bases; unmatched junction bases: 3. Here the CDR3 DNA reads TGTGCCAGCAGTCGACAGGGCCATTCACCCCTCCACTTT. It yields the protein CASSRQGHSPLHF.

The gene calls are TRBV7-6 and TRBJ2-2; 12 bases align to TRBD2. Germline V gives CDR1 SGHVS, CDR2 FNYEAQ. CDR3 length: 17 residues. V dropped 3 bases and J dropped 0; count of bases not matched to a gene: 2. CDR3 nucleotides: TGTGCCAGCAGCTTTCTAGCGGGGGGGACGAACACCGGGGAGCTGTTTTTT. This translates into CASSFLAGGTNTGELFF.

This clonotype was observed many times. The CDR3 here is CATSDWNGSGQETQYF. In nucleotides, the CDR3 is TGTGCCACCAGTGATTGGAACGGGAGCGGGCAAGAGACCCAGTACTTC. The chain recombines TRBV24-1 with TRBJ2-5, with D possibly matching TRBD2 (6 bases). CDR3 length: 16 amino acids. The germline V and J ends were trimmed by 2 bases and 2 bases, with 14 bases remaining between them. CDR1 KGHDR and CDR2 SFDVKD come from the germline V gene.

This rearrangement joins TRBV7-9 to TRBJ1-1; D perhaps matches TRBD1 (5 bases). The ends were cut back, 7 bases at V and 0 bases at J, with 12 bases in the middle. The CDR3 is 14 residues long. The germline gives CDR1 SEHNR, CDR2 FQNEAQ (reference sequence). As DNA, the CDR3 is TGTGCCAGCACCCGCCAGGGAGTGAACACTGAAGCTTTCTTT. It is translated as CASTRQGVNTEAFF. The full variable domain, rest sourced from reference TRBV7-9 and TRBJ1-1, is DTGVSQNPRHKITKRGQNVTFRCDPISEHNRLYWYRQTLGQGPEFLTYFQNEAQLEKSRLLSDRFSAERPKGSFSTLEIQRTEQGDSAMYLCASTRQGVNTEAFFGQGTRLTVV.

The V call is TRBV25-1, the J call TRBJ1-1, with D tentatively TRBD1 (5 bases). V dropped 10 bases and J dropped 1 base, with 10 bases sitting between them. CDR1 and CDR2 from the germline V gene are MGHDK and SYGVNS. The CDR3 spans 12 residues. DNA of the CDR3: TGTGCCATCCCTGGGGCGAACACTGAAGCTTTCTTT. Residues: CAIPGANTEAFF.

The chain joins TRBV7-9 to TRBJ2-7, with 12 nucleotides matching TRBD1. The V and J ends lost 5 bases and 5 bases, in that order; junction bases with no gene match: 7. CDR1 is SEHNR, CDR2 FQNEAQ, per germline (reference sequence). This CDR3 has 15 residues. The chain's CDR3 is CASSLGTGGGNEQYF. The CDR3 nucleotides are TGTGCCAGCAGCCTAGGGACAGGGGGCGGAAACGAGCAGTACTTC.

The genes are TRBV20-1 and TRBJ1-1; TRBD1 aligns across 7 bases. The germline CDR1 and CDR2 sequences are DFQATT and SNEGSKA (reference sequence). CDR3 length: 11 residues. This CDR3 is CGGTDYTEAFF. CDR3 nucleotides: TGCGGCGGGACAGACTACACTGAAGCTTTCTTT.

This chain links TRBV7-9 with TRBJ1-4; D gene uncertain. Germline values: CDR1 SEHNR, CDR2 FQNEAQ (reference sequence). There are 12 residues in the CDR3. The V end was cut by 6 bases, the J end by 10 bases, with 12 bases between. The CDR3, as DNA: TGTGCCAGCAGTTTCGGGGTCGGAAAACTGTTTTTT. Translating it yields CASSFGVGKLFF.

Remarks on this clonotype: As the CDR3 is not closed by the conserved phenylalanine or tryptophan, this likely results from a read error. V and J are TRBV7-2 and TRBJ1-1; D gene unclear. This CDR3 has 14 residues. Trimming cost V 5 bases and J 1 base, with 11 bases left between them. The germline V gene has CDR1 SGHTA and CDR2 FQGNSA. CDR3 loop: CASSQPDTNTEAFL. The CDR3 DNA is TGTGCCAGCAGCCAACCTGACACGAACACTGAAGCTTTCCTT.

The CDR3 DNA follows: TGTGCCAGCAATCGACAGGGGGGAGGGGATGGCTACACCTTC. Protein product: CASNRQGGGDGYTF. The chain couples TRBV2 to TRBJ1-2; TRBD1 matches 9 bases. J was trimmed by 6 bases and V by 7 bases; bases with no gene match: 9. The CDR3 sequence is 14 residues long. CDR1 SNHLY and CDR2 FYNNEI come from the germline V gene.

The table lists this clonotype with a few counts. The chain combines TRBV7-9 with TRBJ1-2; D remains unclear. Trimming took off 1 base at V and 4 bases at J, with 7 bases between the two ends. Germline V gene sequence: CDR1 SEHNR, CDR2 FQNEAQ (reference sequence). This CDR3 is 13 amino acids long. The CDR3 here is CASSLDTIYGYTF. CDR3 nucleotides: TGTGCCAGCAGCTTAGACACAATCTATGGCTACACCTTC.

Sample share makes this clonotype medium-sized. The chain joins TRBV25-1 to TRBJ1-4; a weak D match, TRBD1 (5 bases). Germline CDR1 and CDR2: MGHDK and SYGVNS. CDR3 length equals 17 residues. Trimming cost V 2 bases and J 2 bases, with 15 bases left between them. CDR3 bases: TGTGCCAGCAGTGAAGGTTGGGGCTCCACGACTAATGAAAAACTGTTTTTT. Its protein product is CASSEGWGSTTNEKLFF.

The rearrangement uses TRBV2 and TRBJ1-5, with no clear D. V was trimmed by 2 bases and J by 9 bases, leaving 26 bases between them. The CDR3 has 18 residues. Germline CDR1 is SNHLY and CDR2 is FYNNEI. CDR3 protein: CASSEIWADALGSLPQHF. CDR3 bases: TGTGCCAGCAGTGAAATTTGGGCGGATGCCCTAGGTTCCCTGCCCCAGCATTTT.

Here the CDR3 DNA reads TGCAGCCTGGACCAGGTTTACACCTTC. Translated: CSLDQVYTF. The genes are TRBV29-1 and TRBJ1-2; D call uncertain. The CDR3 has 9 residues. Germline CDR1 reads SQVTM; CDR2 reads ANQGSEA. Trimming removed 8 bases from V and 11 bases from J, with 12 bases in between.

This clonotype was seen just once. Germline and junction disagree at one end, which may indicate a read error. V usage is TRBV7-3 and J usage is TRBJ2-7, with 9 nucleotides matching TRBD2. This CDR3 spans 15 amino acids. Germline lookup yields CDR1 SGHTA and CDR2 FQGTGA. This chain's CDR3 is CASSQASGVPYEQYF. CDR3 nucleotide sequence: TGCGCCAGCAGCCAAGCTAGCGGGGTACCCTACGAGCAGTACTTC.

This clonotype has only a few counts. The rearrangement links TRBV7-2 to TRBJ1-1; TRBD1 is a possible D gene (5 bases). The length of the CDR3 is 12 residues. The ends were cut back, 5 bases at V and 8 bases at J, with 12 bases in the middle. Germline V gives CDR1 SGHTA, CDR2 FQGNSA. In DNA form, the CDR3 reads TGTGCCAGCAGCCCATTCCGGGGGGAAGCTTTCTTT. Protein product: CASSPFRGEAFF.

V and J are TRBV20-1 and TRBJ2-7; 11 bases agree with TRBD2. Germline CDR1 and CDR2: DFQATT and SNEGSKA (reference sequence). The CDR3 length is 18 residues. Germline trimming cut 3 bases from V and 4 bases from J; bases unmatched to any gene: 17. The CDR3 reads CSARATTSGSWVWYEQYF. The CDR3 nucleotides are TGCAGTGCTAGGGCCACAACTAGCGGGAGCTGGGTGTGGTACGAGCAGTACTTC.